The 19 T cell receptor beta chains reported below all come from one sample, sequenced in a study of regulatory T cells in long-lasting Graves disease. According to the study, TCR beta libraries were built with iRepertoire HTBI primers and CDR3-region Arm-PCR. One entry per CDR3 protein, called by TCRdb with MiXCR from the multiplex PCR reads. This sample carries around 300,000 distinct CDR3 sequences, around 20% of them seen once, and the ten largest clones take about 61%. Time point meaning: persistent/refractory GD, antithyroid drugs over 5 years with positive TRAb. Generation of the TCR library employed RNA extracted from PBMCs. This specimen was peripheral blood mononuclear cells (PBMCs), taken when the disease was refractory, from a patient treated with antithyroid drugs. The source of these receptors is a female donor with Graves disease.

In its sample, this clonotype was seen many times. One end of the junction is discordant with germline, which a read error may explain. This chain uses TRBV6-2 or TRBV6-3 with TRBJ2-7, with D uncertain. Germline CDR1 and CDR2: MNHEY and SVGEGT. The CDR3 contains 12 residues. CDR3: CASSFSGYEQYF. The DNA of the CDR3 is TGCGCCAGCAGCTTTTCCGGCTACGAGCAGTACTTC.

CDR3 in DNA: TGTGCCAGCAGTACAAGATCCGGGACAGGGGGCCCTCAGCCCCAGCATTTT. Residues: CASSTRSGTGGPQPQHF. This chain links TRBV2 with TRBJ1-5; 12 nucleotides match TRBD1. Germline CDR1 reads SNHLY; CDR2 reads FYNNEI. V shed 5 bases, J shed 6 bases, and the junction held 11 bases outside the gene matches. This CDR3 comprises 17 residues.

The table lists this clonotype with many counts. This sequence joins TRBV5-5 and TRBJ2-5; D is ambiguous. This CDR3 comprises 15 residues. Germline CDR1 SGHKS, CDR2 YYEKEE (reference sequence). The ends were cut back, 1 base at V and 5 bases at J, with 15 bases in the middle. In DNA, the CDR3 is TGTGCCAGCAGCTTGTACAACTACGCATCGGAGACCCAGTACTTC. It is translated as CASSLYNYASETQYF.

V usage is TRBV5-1 and J usage is TRBJ2-3; D not certain. V was shortened by 9 bases and J by 4 bases, with 18 bases between the two germline ends. The germline V gene has CDR1 SGHRS and CDR2 YFSETQ. The CDR3 contains 14 residues. The CDR3, as DNA: TGCGCCACTTCGACGGCCTCGTTGGCAGATACGCAGTATTTT. As protein: CATSTASLADTQYF.

This clonotype appeared a few times. The chain is built from TRBV6-1 and TRBJ2-5; unclear D gene. This CDR3 is built from 15 residues. Germline CDR1 and CDR2: MNHNS and SASEGT. V lost 0 bases and J lost 6, with 14 bases in between. In DNA form, the CDR3 reads TGTGCCAGCAGTGAAGCGCTCGACAACTTCCAGACCCAGTACTTC. This encodes CASSEALDNFQTQYF.

J is TRBJ1-5 and V is TRBV2; the D is unclear. The ends were cut back, 2 bases at V and 2 bases at J, with 10 bases in the middle. The CDR3 covers 15 residues. CDR1 and CDR2 (germline): SNHLY, FYNNEI. The CDR3 DNA follows: TGTGCCAGCAGTGAAACGGGGATGGGCAATCAGCCCCAGCATTTT. Protein sequence: CASSETGMGNQPQHF.

This clonotype showed up just once. The J gene is TRBJ2-2, the V gene TRBV18; no definite D call. Germline V lookup: CDR1 KGHSH, CDR2 LQKENI. V was clipped by 0 bases and J by 4 bases, with 6 bases between them. The CDR3 contains 14 residues. The CDR3: CASSPPPSTGELFF. The CDR3 DNA sequence: TGTGCCAGCTCACCACCTCCGTCCACCGGGGAGCTGTTTTTT.

This clonotype was counted at least ten times. This chain connects TRBV27 to TRBJ1-2, with D possibly being TRBD1 (5 bases). The V end was cut by 3 bases, the J end by 2 bases, with 7 bases between. Germline V gene sequence: CDR1 MNHEY, CDR2 SMNVEV (reference sequence). The CDR3 extends over 13 amino acids. The CDR3 DNA is TGTGCCAGCAGTTTGGGGGAAAACTATGGCTACACCTTC. Protein sequence: CASSLGENYGYTF.

This chain joins TRBV12-3 or TRBV12-4 and TRBJ1-1; 7 nucleotides line up with TRBD1. Trimming removed 2 bases from V and 7 bases from J; junction bases left unmatched: 13. There are 16 residues in the CDR3. The CDR3: CASSLRRGRDEDEAFF. CDR3 DNA sequence: TGTGCCAGCAGTTTAAGGAGGGGGCGGGACGAGGATGAAGCTTTCTTT.

This clonotype has a handful of counts. The chain employs TRBV18 and TRBJ2-7; D might be TRBD1 (6 bases). The CDR3 runs 14 residues. The germline V gene has CDR1 KGHSH and CDR2 LQKENI. V dropped 2 bases and J dropped 2 bases, with 10 bases sitting between them. The CDR3 loop reads CASSPSSGAYEQYF. DNA of the CDR3: TGTGCCAGCTCACCAAGTTCAGGGGCCTACGAGCAGTACTTC.

This clonotype has only a few counts. The chain employs TRBV19 and TRBJ1-1; unclear D gene. Trimming stripped 5 bases from V and 3 bases from J, with 16 bases between. This CDR3 contains 15 residues. In germline, CDR1 is LNHDA, CDR2 SQIVND (reference sequence). The CDR3 sequence: CASSLRVVGDTEAFF. CDR3 sequence (DNA): TGTGCCAGTAGTTTGAGGGTTGTCGGGGACACTGAAGCTTTCTTT.

This clonotype was picked up a small number of times. CDR3 region: CASRFLAGGGTGELFF. DNA of the CDR3: TGTGCCAGCAGATTTCTAGCGGGAGGCGGAACCGGGGAGCTGTTTTTT. V gene TRBV7-2 combines with J gene TRBJ2-2; 11 bases line up with TRBD2. Germline V gives CDR1 SGHTA, CDR2 FQGNSA. V dropped 6 bases and J dropped 5; count of bases not matched to a gene: 8. The length of the CDR3 is 16 residues. The variable domain in full, completed from reference TRBV7-2 and TRBJ2-2, reads GAGVSQSPSNKVTEKGKDVELRCDPISGHTALYWYRQSLGQGLEFLIYFQGNSAPDKSGLPSDRFSAERTGGSVSTLTIQRTQQEDSAVYLCASRFLAGGGTGELFFGEGSRLTVL.

The table lists this clonotype with a count of one. This sequence joins TRBV3-1 and TRBJ2-6; D is unresolved. The germline V and J ends were trimmed by 10 bases and 4 bases, with 20 bases remaining between them. Germline V gives CDR1 LGHDT, CDR2 YNNKEL (reference sequence). This CDR3 is built from 16 residues. The CDR3 region is CATSTSLVSGANVLTF. The DNA for the CDR3 is TGTGCCACTTCGACATCTCTGGTCTCGGGGGCCAACGTCCTGACTTTC.

V gene TRBV7-2 combines with J gene TRBJ2-2; 9 nucleotides align to TRBD1. Germline loops: CDR1 SGHTA, CDR2 FQGNSA. The CDR3 loop spans 16 amino acids. V dropped 3 bases and J dropped 7; count of bases not matched to a gene: 9. CDR3 region: CASSFIGTGTVGELFF. The CDR3 bases are TGTGCCAGCAGCTTCATTGGGACAGGGACCGTCGGGGAGCTGTTTTTT. Complete variable domain (other parts from reference TRBV7-2 and TRBJ2-2): GAGVSQSPSNKVTEKGKDVELRCDPISGHTALYWYRQSLGQGLEFLIYFQGNSAPDKSGLPSDRFSAERTGGSVSTLTIQRTQQEDSAVYLCASSFIGTGTVGELFFGEGSRLTVL.

This clonotype came up many times. This chain's CDR3 is CASSLGMETQYF. In DNA, the CDR3 is TGTGCCAGCAGCTTAGGAATGGAGACCCAGTACTTC. This chain joins TRBV7-2 and TRBJ2-5; no clear D gene. The germline V gene has CDR1 SGHTA and CDR2 FQGNSA. Trimming stripped 1 base from V and 5 bases from J, with 5 bases between. The CDR3 has 12 amino acids.

The sample holds many counts of this clonotype. This rearrangement joins TRBV18 to TRBJ2-2, with D unresolved. With 4 bases removed from V and 5 bases from J, the gap between germline ends came to 5 bases. Germline lookup yields CDR1 KGHSH and CDR2 LQKENI. The CDR3 is 12 residues long. The CDR3 here is CASSQFTGELFF. CDR3 sequence (DNA): TGTGCCAGCTCACAATTTACCGGGGAGCTGTTTTTT.

This clonotype was counted ten times or more. The gene calls are TRBV28 and TRBJ1-4; D is possibly TRBD1 (5 bases). The V gene lost 7 bases and the J gene lost 0 bases, with 12 bases spanning the gap. The CDR3 is made up of 15 amino acids. CDR1 and CDR2 (germline): MDHEN, SYDVKM. CDR3 sequence (DNA): TGTGCCAGCACCCCGGGGGGTGCAACTAATGAAAAACTGTTTTTT. It encodes CASTPGGATNEKLFF. The entire variable domain, with the rest obtained from reference TRBV28 and TRBJ1-4, is as follows: DVKVTQSSRYLVKRTGEKVFLECVQDMDHENMFWYRQDPGLGLRLIYFSYDVKMKEKGDIPEGYSVSREKKERFSLILESASTNQTSMYLCASTPGGATNEKLFFGSGTQLSVL.

This clonotype turned up a few times. V is TRBV28 and J is TRBJ2-5, with 10 bases matching TRBD1. The germline V gene encodes CDR1 MDHEN and CDR2 SYDVKM. V gave up 5 bases and J gave up 5 bases; unmatched junction bases: 8. This CDR3 has 15 amino acids. CDR3: CASSPPGQGLETQYF. DNA for the CDR3: TGTGCCAGCAGTCCCCCGGGACAGGGGCTGGAGACCCAGTACTTC.

V and J are TRBV12-3 or TRBV12-4 and TRBJ2-2, with D perhaps matching TRBD1 (5 bases). The CDR3 has 16 residues. V was trimmed by 3 bases and J by 1 base, leaving 12 bases between them. CDR3 loop: CASSFGAAGNTGELFF. CDR3 coding DNA: TGTGCCAGCAGTTTTGGGGCGGCAGGGAACACCGGGGAGCTGTTTTTT.